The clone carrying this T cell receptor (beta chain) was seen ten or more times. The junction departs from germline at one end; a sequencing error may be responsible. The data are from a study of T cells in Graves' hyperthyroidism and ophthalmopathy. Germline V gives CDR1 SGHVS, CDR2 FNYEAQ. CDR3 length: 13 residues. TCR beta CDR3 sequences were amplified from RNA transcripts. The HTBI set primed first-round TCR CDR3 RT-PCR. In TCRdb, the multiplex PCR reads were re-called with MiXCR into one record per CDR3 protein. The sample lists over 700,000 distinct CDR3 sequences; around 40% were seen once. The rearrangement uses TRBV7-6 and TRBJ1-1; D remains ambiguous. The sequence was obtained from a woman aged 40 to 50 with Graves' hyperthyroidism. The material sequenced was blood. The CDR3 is CFTSSSSNTEAFF. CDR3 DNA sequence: TGCTTCACCTCCTCCAGCTCTAACACTGAAGCTTTCTTT. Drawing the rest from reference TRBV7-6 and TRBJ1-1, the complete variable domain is GAGVSQSPRYKVTKRGQDVALRCDPISGHVSLYWYRQALGQGPEFLTYFNYEAQQDKSGLPNDRFSAERPEGSISTLTIQRTEQRDSAMYRCFTSSSSNTEAFFGQGTRLTVV.